The rows below give T cell receptor beta chains drawn from one sample of a study of brain T cells in children with intractable seizures. Assay: immunoSEQ multiplex PCR; the TCRdb copy retains only in-frame clones and omits some. The profile covers about 340,000 clones, with 93% appearing a single time and approximately 5% taken by the ten largest. The material was peripheral blood, obtained around 5 months after surgery. All receptors derive from a boy in the first two years of life with tuberous sclerosis and intractable seizures. The CDR3 runs from the conserved cysteine through the conserved F or W. Fields, in order: clone size, J gene, V gene, D gene, CDR3 DNA, CDR3 protein. D genes are given only for firm matches. Expanded clones get a size class; other rows say once, few or many, or leave the size out.

NA,TRBJ2-7,TRBV2,TRBD1,TGTGCCAGCAGTGAAAGGACAGGGGGCCTTATTCGCTACGAGCAGTACTTC,CASSERTGGLIRYEQYF
NA,TRBJ1-4,TRBV11-2,NA,TGTGCCAGCAGCTTCCGTGGCAGCTTTAAGGAAAAACTGTTTTTT,CASSFRGSFKEKLFF
NA,TRBJ2-1,TRBV27,NA,TGTGCCAGCAGTTTAGGGGGGACCTACAATGAGCAGTTCTTC,CASSLGGTYNEQFF
NA,TRBJ1-1,TRBV18,TRBD1,TGTGCCAGCTCACCCGTCCCACAGGGGGCTAGGACTGAAGCTTTCTTT,CASSPVPQGARTEAFF
NA,TRBJ2-1,TRBV14,TRBD2,TGTGCCAGCAGCCTAGGGACTAGCGGGGCGAATGAGCAGTTCTTC,CASSLGTSGANEQFF
NA,TRBJ2-3,TRBV19,NA,TGTGCCAGTAGTTTTCTGTTGGGCACAGATACGCAGTATTTT,CASSFLLGTDTQYF
NA,TRBJ2-1,TRBV25-1,TRBD2,TGTGCCAGCACTAGCGGCCTGGACTACAATGAGCAGTTCTTC,CASTSGLDYNEQFF
once,TRBJ1-2,TRBV10-3,TRBD1,TGTGCCATCAGTGATTCGGACAGGGAGCGCAGCGGCTACACCTTC,CAISDSDRERSGYTF
NA,TRBJ2-7,TRBV7-9,TRBD2,TGTGCCAGCAGCTTAGGCGGGGGTTTTCCCTACGAGCAGTACTTC,CASSLGGGFPYEQYF
NA,TRBJ1-5,TRBV4-1,TRBD1,TGCGCCAGCAGCCAAGATTCGGGACAGGGGGCTACGCAGCCCCAGCATTTT,CASSQDSGQGATQPQHF
NA,TRBJ2-3,TRBV25-1,NA,TGTGCCAGCAGTGAGGACTTCACAGATACGCAGTATTTT,CASSEDFTDTQYF
NA,TRBJ2-7,TRBV11-2,NA,TGTGCCAGCAGCGACCCTTTCTTCTTTCACTACGAGCAGTACTTC,CASSDPFFFHYEQYF
NA,TRBJ1-1,TRBV19,NA,TGTGCCACCGCCCAATTGAACACTGAAGCTTTCTTT,CATAQLNTEAFF
NA,TRBJ1-2,TRBV30,NA,TGTGCCTGGAGTAATATCTATGGCTACACCTTC,CAWSNIYGYTF
NA,TRBJ2-7,TRBV15,NA,TGTGCCACCAGCAGAGATGGGCGGTGGGAGGCGGGCGAGCAGTACTTC,CATSRDGRWEAGEQYF
once,TRBJ2-1,TRBV28,TRBD2,TGTGCCAGCAATCCTAGCGGAAATGAGCAGTTCTTC,CASNPSGNEQFF
NA,TRBJ2-3,TRBV6-5,TRBD2,TGTGCCAGCAGCCTAACTAGCGGGATTACAGATACGCAGTATTTT,CASSLTSGITDTQYF
NA,TRBJ2-7,TRBV6-5,NA,TGTGCCAGCAGAACCCCCGCCAGACCCTCCTACGAGCAGTACTTC,CASRTPARPSYEQYF
once,TRBJ1-5,TRBV4-1,NA,TGCGCCAGCAGCCAAGATAGGCAGGCAGGGCAGCCCCAGCATTTT,CASSQDRQAGQPQHF
once,TRBJ2-7,TRBV7-9,TRBD2,TGTGCCAGCAGCCCGCCAGCGGGGCCCTACGAGCAGTACTTC,CASSPPAGPYEQYF
NA,TRBJ2-3,TRBV9,TRBD2,TGTGCCAGCAGCGTCTCTAGCGGGGGGGAACCCGTGGGCACAGATACGCAGTATTTT,CASSVSSGGEPVGTDTQYF
NA,TRBJ2-1,TRBV19,TRBD2,TGTGCCAGTAGCATAGCGGGAGGCCTTTTCAATGAGCAGTTCTTC,CASSIAGGLFNEQFF
NA,TRBJ2-1,TRBV30,TRBD2,TGTGCCTGGAGTGTACTATTAGAAAGCGGGGGGGCAGATGAGCAGTTCTTC,CAWSVLLESGGADEQFF
NA,TRBJ2-7,TRBV27,TRBD2,TGTGCCAGCAGTTTAGTGGTCAACGGGGGGGGCGAGCAGTACTTC,CASSLVVNGGGEQYF
NA,TRBJ2-2,TRBV24-1,TRBD2,TGTGCCACCAGTGACGCGGGGGGGGCCGTGACCGGGGAGCTGTTTTTT,CATSDAGGAVTGELFF
NA,TRBJ2-7,TRBV2,NA,TGTGCCAGCAAAGTTCGCACTTGGAACTCCTACGAGCAGTACTTC,CASKVRTWNSYEQYF
NA,TRBJ2-2,TRBV5-1,NA,TGCGCCAGCCAGACCGGCGCAGGGCGTACCGGGGAGCTGTTTTTT,CASQTGAGRTGELFF
NA,TRBJ1-2,TRBV7-9,NA,TGTGCCAGCAGCTTAGAGACCGAGAACTATGGCTACACCTTC,CASSLETENYGYTF
NA,TRBJ2-7,TRBV7-9,TRBD2,TGTGCCAGCAGCCTTAGCGGGAGGGCCATCGAGCAGTACTTC,CASSLSGRAIEQYF
NA,TRBJ2-5,TRBV30,NA,TGTGCCTGGAGTGTACTGTCCAAAGAGACCCAGTACTTC,CAWSVLSKETQYF
NA,TRBJ1-3,TRBV4-2,NA,TGTGCCAGCAGCCAAGTAGGAGGGAGTGGAAACACCATATATTTT,CASSQVGGSGNTIYF
NA,TRBJ2-1,TRBV30,NA,TGTGCCTGGAGCCGGGGACTCCCTTCCTACAATGAGCAGTTCTTC,CAWSRGLPSYNEQFF
once,TRBJ2-6,TRBV12-3/TRBV12-4,NA,TGTGCCAGCACCCCCTCTGGGGCCAACGTCCTGACTTTC,CASTPSGANVLTF
NA,TRBJ2-3,TRBV14,NA,TGTGCCAGCAGCCAAGTGGTAGCCCTCACAGATACGCAGTATTTT,CASSQVVALTDTQYF
NA,TRBJ2-3,TRBV7-9,TRBD2,TGTGCCAGCAGCCCAAAGGCCCTAGCGGACACAGATACGCAGTATTTT,CASSPKALADTDTQYF
NA,TRBJ2-7,TRBV2,NA,TGTGCCAGCAGTGAGTGGGGTTTTCAGTACTTC,CASSEWGFQYF
NA,TRBJ1-1,TRBV9,NA,TGTGCCAGCAGCGTAGCGGAGAGTAATGAAGCTTTCTTT,CASSVAESNEAFF
NA,TRBJ1-5,TRBV7-7,TRBD1,TGTGCTAGCAGCTTAGACACAGGGGTAGACCTTCAGCCCCAGCATTTT,CASSLDTGVDLQPQHF
NA,TRBJ2-7,TRBV10-2,TRBD2,TGCGCCAGCAGGGGGACTAGCGGGCCTTACGAGCAGTACTTC,CASRGTSGPYEQYF
NA,TRBJ2-2,TRBV12-5,NA,TGTGCTAGTGGTCCCGACCCATCCCCCGGGGAGCTGTTTTTT,CASGPDPSPGELFF
NA,TRBJ1-5,TRBV19,TRBD1,TGTGCCAGTAGTCGACAGGGGAGGATTAGCAATCAGCCCCAGCATTTT,CASSRQGRISNQPQHF
NA,TRBJ2-7,TRBV6-1,NA,TGTGCCAGCAGTGAAGCATCGGGACTTAACTACGAGCAGTACTTC,CASSEASGLNYEQYF
NA,TRBJ2-7,TRBV28,NA,TGTGCCAGCAGTTTTAGGGACGGCAACTACGAGCAGTACTTC,CASSFRDGNYEQYF
NA,TRBJ2-7,TRBV6-5,TRBD1,TGTGCCAGCAGTCCCCCGGGACAGGGGACATGGGAGCAGTACTTC,CASSPPGQGTWEQYF
NA,TRBJ2-3,TRBV7-9,NA,TGTGCCAGCAGCTTAGGCTCTGTCGGGAGCCGTAACACAGATACGCAGTATTTT,CASSLGSVGSRNTDTQYF
once,TRBJ2-5,TRBV3-1/TRBV3-2,TRBD2,TGTGCCAGCAGCCCTAGCGGGGGGCGACAAGAGACCCAGTACTTC,CASSPSGGRQETQYF
NA,TRBJ1-1,TRBV6-5,NA,TGTGCCAGCAATCGATTATCGAACACTGAAGCTTTCTTT,CASNRLSNTEAFF
once,TRBJ2-5,TRBV12-3/TRBV12-4,NA,TGTGCCAGCAGTTTTTTGGCAAAAGAGACCCAGTACTTC,CASSFLAKETQYF
NA,TRBJ1-4,TRBV28,NA,TGTGCCACCGGAGAGAGTGAAAAACTGTTTTTT,CATGESEKLFF
NA,TRBJ2-3,TRBV29-1,NA,TGCAGCGTTGAATACAGGGTTAGCACAGATACGCAGTATTTT,CSVEYRVSTDTQYF
few,TRBJ1-6,TRBV27,NA,TGTGCCAGCAGTTTATCAGGGCAGGGAGGGTCACCCCTCCACTTT,CASSLSGQGGSPLHF